What follows are 21 T cell receptor beta chains derived from one specimen sequenced in a study of tumor-infiltrating lymphocytes in primary liver carcinoma (dated by TCRdb to about 2017). Total RNA and DNA were co-extracted from about 19-30 mg of bulk tissue with the AllPrep DNA/RNA mini kit, without cell sorting. The sequencer was an Illumina HiSeq 2500. A constant-region primer and ProtoScript II reverse transcriptase were used to reverse-transcribe TCRbeta-specific cDNA from approximately 450 ng total RNA. The TCRbeta libraries were prepared through three rounds of nested multiplex PCR following a slightly modified ARM-PCR procedure. Each of the first two PCR rounds ran for approximately 9 cycles using multiplex TRBV1-TRBV30 forward primers together with a Cbeta reverse primer. The public sequencing data were trimmed at Q25 with fastp and processed into clonotypes with MiXCR by TCRdb, which kept only in-frame beta chains. CDR3 protein sequences are deduplicated, and each keeps its most common genes and DNA. The sample profile shows tens of thousands of distinct CDR3 sequences; 75% of them were found once. Of the sample, about 37% falls within the top ten clones.

Sequenced input: tumor-adjacent normal liver tissue. The receptors were sampled from a woman between 25 and 40 years old with primary liver carcinoma and hepatitis B virus infection.

In regard to this clonotype: A much larger clone differs from this one at a single base, so this may be a read error. The genes are TRBV7-9 and TRBJ2-2; 8 bases match TRBD1. The V gene's germline CDR1 is SEHNR and CDR2 FQNEAQ (reference sequence). The CDR3 sequence is 16 residues long. The CDR3 DNA is TGTGCCAGCAGCTTAGCCGGGACAGGAGGGTCCGGGGAGCCGTTTTTT. It encodes CASSLAGTGGSGEPFF.

This clonotype was counted at least ten times. The chain has TRBV5-1 and TRBJ2-2; D is unresolved. Germline V gene data show CDR1 as SGHRS and CDR2 as YFSETQ. The CDR3 consists of 13 residues. Trimming cost V 4 bases and J 3 bases, with 7 bases left between them. CDR3 region: CASSDRDTGELFF. The CDR3 region has the DNA TGCGCCAGCAGCGATCGCGACACCGGGGAGCTGTTTTTT.

This chain connects TRBV4-1 to TRBJ1-6; no clear D. This CDR3 comprises 17 residues. The V end was cut by 1 base, the J end by 17 bases, with 27 bases between. The germline V gene has CDR1 MGHRA and CDR2 YSYEKL. The CDR3 loop is CASSQGPPREANSTIHF. CDR3 sequence (DNA): TGCGCCAGCAGCCAAGGCCCCCCCCGGGAGGCTAATTCAACCATCCACTTT.

By share of the sample, this clonotype is medium-sized. The chain is built from TRBV6-1 and TRBJ2-7; TRBD1 aligns across 12 bases. CDR1 is MNHNS, CDR2 SASEGT, per germline. The CDR3 extends over 15 amino acids. Unmatched junction bases numbered 1, after V lost 2 bases and J lost 2 bases. The CDR3 bases are TGTGCCAGCAGTGAAAGGGACAGGGGGCCCTACGAGCAGTACTTC. Translation: CASSERDRGPYEQYF.

Comments on this clonotype: A junction boundary mismatches the germline segment, possibly from a read error. The chain is built from TRBV5-6 and TRBJ2-6; D might be TRBD1 (5 bases). Germline V gives CDR1 SGHDT, CDR2 YYEEEE. The CDR3 runs to 17 residues. In DNA, the CDR3 is TGTGCCAGCAGCCAGGACGGTAGCTTCTCTGGGGCCGACGTCCTGACTTTC. This encodes CASSQDGSFSGADVLTF.

Points on this clonotype: A much larger clone differs by one base, so this may be a read error. The chain carries TRBV7-3 and TRBJ2-7; D might be TRBD2 (5 bases). This CDR3 has 14 residues. V lost 2 bases to trimming and J lost 2 bases, with 10 bases between them. Germline V gene lookup returns CDR1 SGHTA and CDR2 FQGTGA. Written as DNA, the CDR3 is TGTGCCAGCAGCTTAGGACTCGGTACCTACGAGCAGTACTTC. Its protein is CASSLGLGTYEQYF.

Note on this clonotype: An end of the junction does not agree with germline; a read error may underlie this. The chain is built from TRBV7-9 and TRBJ2-3, with 8 positions matching TRBD2. Germline V gene lookup returns CDR1 SEHNR and CDR2 FQNEAQ (reference sequence). The CDR3 has 14 residues. The chain's CDR3 is CASIQTSVTDTQYF. CDR3 in DNA: TGTGCGAGCATCCAGACTAGCGTCACAGATACGCAGTATTTT.

Remarks on this clonotype: The junction differs from germline at one of its ends, possibly a read error. The chain employs TRBV6-6 and TRBJ2-2; no firm D call. CDR1 and CDR2 (germline): MNHNY, SVGAGI (reference sequence). The CDR3 has 15 amino acids. CDR3 protein: CASSYSRDYTGELFF. CDR3 DNA: TGTGCCAGCAGCTACTCTAGAGACTACACCGGGGAGCTGTTTTTT.

A remark on this clonotype: A junction boundary mismatches the germline segment, possibly from a read error. This rearrangement joins TRBV4-2 to TRBJ2-1; TRBD2 matches 12 bases. CDR3 length equals 19 residues. Germline-derived CDR1 and CDR2 are LGHNA and YNFKEQ. CDR3 loop: CANSHDRSRTSGIYNEQFF. The CDR3 DNA is TGTGCCAACAGCCACGATCGGTCTAGGACTAGCGGGATATACAATGAGCAGTTCTTC.

With respect to this clonotype: Since no conserved phenylalanine or tryptophan closes the CDR3, a read error is the likely cause. The CDR3 loop is CASSFRDPGHYGYTL. The DNA for the CDR3 is TGTGCCAGCAGTTTTAGGGACCCGGGCCACTATGGCTACACCCTC. This sequence joins TRBV28 and TRBJ1-2, with D perhaps TRBD1 (5 bases). This CDR3 is built from 15 residues. CDR1 and CDR2 (germline): MDHEN, SYDVKM. Trimming left V 3 bases short and J 3 bases short, with 14 bases between.

A word on this clonotype: Germline is not matched at one junction end, which may reflect a read error. The chain employs TRBV6-1 and TRBJ2-1; D perhaps matches TRBD2 (5 bases). This CDR3 contains 15 residues. In germline, CDR1 is MNHNS, CDR2 SASEGT. CDR3 bases: TGTGCCAGCAGTGTCGTGACTAACTCTTACAATGAGCGGTTCTTC. It yields the protein CASSVVTNSYNERFF.

The chain has TRBV7-9 and TRBJ2-7, with 7 nucleotides matching TRBD2. CDR1 and CDR2 from the germline V gene are SEHNR and FQNEAQ (reference sequence). This CDR3 region has 14 residues. The CDR3 region is CDSNSGGLSYEQYF. DNA for the CDR3: TGTGACAGTAACTCGGGAGGCCTCTCCTACGAGCAGTACTTC.

This clonotype was counted once. An end of the junction does not agree with germline; a read error may underlie this. This chain joins TRBV28 and TRBJ2-1; 8 bases are a match to TRBD1. This CDR3 comprises 15 residues. Germline values: CDR1 MDHEN, CDR2 SYDVKM. CDR3 nucleotide sequence: TGTGCCAGCAGATCCGGGACAGGTGAGGTTATTGAGCACTTCTTC. This gives the protein CASRSGTGEVIEHFF. Using reference TRBV28 and TRBJ2-1 for the parts outside the CDR3, the full variable domain is DVKVTQSSRYLVKRTGEKVFLECVQDMDHENMFWYRQDPGLGLRLIYFSYDVKMKEKGDIPEGYSVSREKKERFSLILESASTNQTSMYLCASRSGTGEVIEHFFGPGTRLTVL.

For this clonotype: Possible read error: a much larger clone is one base away. The chain employs TRBV28 and TRBJ1-1; TRBD1 is a possible D gene (5 bases). CDR1 and CDR2 (germline): MDHEN, SYDVKM. V gave up 3 bases and J gave up 7 bases, with 21 bases separating them. CDR3 size: 16 residues. The DNA for the CDR3 is TGTGCCAGCAGTTTCACAAGGGGCTCGCTTAGGTATGAAGCTTTCTTT. This encodes CASSFTRGSLRYEAFF.

As to this clonotype: Because the CDR3 is missing its conserved closing phenylalanine or tryptophan, this is likely a read error. No DNA is shown, since the ends of the CDR3 on it are uncertain; the CDR3 is the one TCRdb lists. The V gene is TRBV4-3, the J gene TRBJ1-2. From germline, CDR1 is LGHNA and CDR2 YSLEER. The CDR3 sequence runs 14 residues, both termini included. CDR3 residues: CASSQVIGVSGCTL.

This clonotype was seen once. The rearrangement uses TRBV5-5 and TRBJ2-1; D uncertain. Gene TRBJ2-7 matches the end of the DNA better, so the J call may be wrong. This CDR3 region has 13 residues. Per the germline V gene, CDR1 is SGHKS and CDR2 is YYEKEE (reference sequence). CDR3 sequence reads: CASSLRHVNEQYF. The DNA of the CDR3 is TGTGCCAGCAGCTTGCGTCATGTAAATGAGCAGTACTTC.

The CDR3 region has the DNA TGTGCCGGCGGCTTGGGCACAGATACGCAGTATTTT. Its protein product is CAGGLGTDTQYF. The rearrangement uses TRBV5-5 and TRBJ2-3; D remains ambiguous. This CDR3 spans 12 amino acids. The V end lost 10 bases, the J end lost 1 base, and 10 bases lay between the germline ends. The germline CDR1 and CDR2 sequences are SGHKS and YYEKEE (reference sequence).

In the case of this clonotype: In this CDR3 the conserved last residue, phenylalanine or tryptophan, is missing, so a read error is likely. It is unclear where the CDR3 begins or ends on the DNA, so no DNA is shown, and the CDR3 is as TCRdb lists it. The chain has TRBV6-5 and TRBJ1-1; the table's D call, TRBD1, has no DNA check behind it. Per the germline V gene, CDR1 is MNHEY and CDR2 is SVGAGI. Ends included, the CDR3 has 17 residues. The CDR3 spells CASSYSGDNRWNTEVFY.

As for this clonotype: The missing conserved phenylalanine or tryptophan at the end of this CDR3 makes a read error likely. This rearrangement joins TRBV11-2 to TRBJ2-3; possible D gene TRBD2, 5 bases. Germline CDR1 SGHAT, CDR2 FQNNGV. V was shortened by 5 bases and J by 8 bases, with 23 bases between the two germline ends. The CDR3 has 16 amino acids. CDR3 sequence reads: CASSPRETSTTGTQYY. For the CDR3, the DNA is TGTGCCAGCAGCCCGAGGGAGACGTCGACCACGGGTACGCAGTATTAT.

Note on this clonotype: One end of the junction fails to match germline, which may point to a read error. The chain combines TRBV5-5 with TRBJ1-1, with 10 bases matching TRBD1. The CDR3 covers 14 residues. In germline, CDR1 is SGHKS, CDR2 YYEKEE (reference sequence). The CDR3 is CASSVWTGGTEAFF. In DNA form, the CDR3 reads TGTGCAAGCAGCGTGTGGACAGGGGGCACTGAAGCTTTCTTT.

The J gene is TRBJ2-3, the V gene TRBV7-2; D may be TRBD2 (7 bases). Germline lookup yields CDR1 SGHTA and CDR2 FQGNSA. The CDR3 sequence is 17 residues long. The V end lost 1 base, the J end lost 2 bases, and 16 bases lay between the germline ends. In DNA form, the CDR3 reads TGTGCCAGCAGCTTAGACTGGGGGCTAGCGGCCACAGATACGCAGTATTTT. Translated, it gives CASSLDWGLAATDTQYF.